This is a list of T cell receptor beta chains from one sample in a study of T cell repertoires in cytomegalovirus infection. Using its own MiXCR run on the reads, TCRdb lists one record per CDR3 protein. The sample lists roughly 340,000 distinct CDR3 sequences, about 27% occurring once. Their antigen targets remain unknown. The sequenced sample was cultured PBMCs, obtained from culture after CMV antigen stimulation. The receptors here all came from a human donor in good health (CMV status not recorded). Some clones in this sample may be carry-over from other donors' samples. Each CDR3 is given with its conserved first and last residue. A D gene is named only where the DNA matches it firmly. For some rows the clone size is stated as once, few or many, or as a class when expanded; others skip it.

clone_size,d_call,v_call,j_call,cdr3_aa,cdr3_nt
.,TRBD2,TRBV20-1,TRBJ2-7,CSARALAGDSSYEQYF,TGCAGTGCTAGAGCTCTAGCGGGAGATAGCTCCTACGAGCAGTACTTC
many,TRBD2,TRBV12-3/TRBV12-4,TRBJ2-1,CASTLGLAAHYHISYNEQFF,TGTGCCAGCACCCTCGGACTAGCGGCACACTACCATATTTCCTACAATGAGCAGTTCTTC
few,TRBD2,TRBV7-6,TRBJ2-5,CASSPGGRGGAETQYF,TGTGCCAGCAGCCCCGGAGGGCGCGGGGGGGCCGAGACCCAGTACTTC
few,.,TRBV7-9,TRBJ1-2,CASSATHGYTF,TGTGCCAGCAGCGCGACTCATGGCTACACCTTC
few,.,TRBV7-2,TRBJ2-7,CASSFSSGEQYF,TGTGCCAGCAGCTTTTCCAGCGGCGAGCAGTACTTC
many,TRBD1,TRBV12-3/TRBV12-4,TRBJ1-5,CASSMGTGGSSNQPQHF,TGTGCCAGCAGTATGGGGACAGGAGGGTCGAGCAATCAGCCCCAGCATTTT
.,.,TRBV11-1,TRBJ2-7,CASSADGYEQYF,TGTGCCAGCAGCGCCGACGGCTACGAGCAGTACTTC
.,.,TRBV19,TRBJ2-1,CASSPRLSSNEQFF,TGTGCCAGTTCTCCCCGTCTTAGCAGCAATGAGCAGTTCTTC
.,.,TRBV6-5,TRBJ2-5,CASVAAETQYF,TGTGCCAGCGTGGCGGCGGAGACCCAGTACTTC
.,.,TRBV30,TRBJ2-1,CAWSEANNEQFF,TGTGCCTGGAGTGAGGCGAACAATGAGCAGTTCTTC
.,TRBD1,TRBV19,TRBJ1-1,CAARPGGGGTEAFF,TGTGCCGCGCGACCAGGGGGCGGGGGCACTGAAGCTTTCTTT
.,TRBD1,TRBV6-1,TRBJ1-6,CASSANPLGQGNSPLHF,TGTGCCAGCAGCGCGAACCCCTTGGGACAGGGAAATTCACCCCTCCACTTT
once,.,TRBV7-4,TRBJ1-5,CASSLSVNPGNQPQHF,TGTGCCAGCAGCTTATCTGTCAACCCCGGCAATCAGCCCCAGCATTTT
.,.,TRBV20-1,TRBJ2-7,CSAAPQGEQYF,TGCAGTGCCGCGCCCCAGGGGGAGCAGTACTTC
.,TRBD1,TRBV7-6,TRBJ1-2,CASSLGRGDGYTF,TGTGCCAGCAGCTTAGGCAGGGGGGATGGCTACACCTTC
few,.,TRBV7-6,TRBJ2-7,CASSLLSGSYEQYF,TGTGCCAGCAGCTTACTTTCCGGATCCTACGAGCAGTACTTC
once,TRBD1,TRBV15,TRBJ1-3,CATSTNRGKSGNTIYF,TGTGCCACCAGCACGAACAGGGGCAAGTCTGGAAACACCATATATTTT
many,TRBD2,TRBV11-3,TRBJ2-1,CASSSISSGSTYNEQFF,TGTGCCAGCAGTTCAATCTCAAGCGGGAGTACTTACAATGAGCAGTTCTTC
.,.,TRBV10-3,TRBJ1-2,CATPWDDSEYGYTF,TGTGCCACCCCCTGGGATGACAGCGAATATGGCTACACCTTC
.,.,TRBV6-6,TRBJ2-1,CASSYSAVSYNEQFF,TGTGCCAGCAGTTACTCGGCGGTGTCCTACAATGAGCAGTTCTTC
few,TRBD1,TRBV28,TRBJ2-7,CASSLEGTGVYEQYF,TGTGCCAGCAGTTTGGAGGGGACAGGGGTCTACGAGCAGTACTTC
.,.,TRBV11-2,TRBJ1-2,CASSLGQLRRGYTF,TGTGCCAGCAGCTTAGGACAGCTGCGTCGTGGCTACACCTTC
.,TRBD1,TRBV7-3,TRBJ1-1,CASSIQGAQGVAFF,TGTGCCAGCAGCATCCAGGGGGCGCAGGGGGTAGCTTTCTTT
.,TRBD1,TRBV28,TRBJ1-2,CASRTGGASGYTF,TGTGCCAGCAGGACAGGGGGCGCGTCTGGCTACACCTTC